This T cell receptor (beta chain) derives from a study of T cells in localized non-small cell lung cancer. Judged by abundance, this clone is medium-sized. Its specificity is unknown. This table comes from immunoSEQ multiplex PCR, and its TCRdb copy is limited to in-frame clones, with some not included. The sample consists of just under 1,500 clones, around 25% of them appearing once. Trimming cost V 7 bases and J 3 bases; bases outside gene matches: 14. CDR1 is MNHGY and CDR2 is SAAAGT in the germline V gene. There are 16 residues in the CDR3. General study results and limits: Prolonged overall survival went with higher T cell density in the blood.

The TCR comes from a man between 40 and 75 years old with stage II squamous cell lung carcinoma. The rearrangement links TRBV6-8 to TRBJ1-2; 7 bases are a match to TRBD1. The sample was normal lung tissue next to the tumor, taken before any cancer treatment. CDR3 amino acids: CASTLPLTGRDYGYTF. The CDR3 DNA follows: TGTGCCAGCACCCTACCCCTGACAGGGAGAGACTATGGCTACACCTTC.